This T cell receptor beta chain is from a study of T cells in Graves' hyperthyroidism and ophthalmopathy. At the level of the study: Peripheral blood specimens were obtained at initial diagnosis, prior to any treatment.

The sample holds a few counts of this clonotype. Being one base from a much bigger clone, this may be a read error. Authors of the study amplified TCR beta CDR3 regions from RNA transcripts. First-round RT-PCR targeting the TCR CDR3 was performed with the HTBI primer set. TCRdb reprocessed the multiplex PCR reads via MiXCR and lists one record per CDR3 protein. The repertoire holds 490,000 or so distinct CDR3 sequences, with 22% as singletons. Each ophthalmopathy patient scored at least 3 on the Clinical Activity Score and at least 4 on NOSPECS grade, with duration under 3 months. Diagnoses were made from clinical symptoms, serum measures (thyroxine and TRAb), thyroid ultrasound and orbital computed tomography. Germline trimming cut 6 bases from V and 3 bases from J; bases unmatched to any gene: 10. The CDR3 spans 14 residues. Germline V gene lookup returns CDR1 DFQATT and CDR2 SNEGSKA (reference sequence).

This TCR was recovered from a woman between 70 and 85 years old with Graves' ophthalmopathy. Sequencing used blood. This chain joins TRBV20-1 and TRBJ1-1; 7 nucleotides agree with TRBD1. The CDR3 here is CSAPQGRYDTEAFF. The CDR3, as DNA: TGCAGTGCACCACAGGGGCGGTACGACACTGAAGCTTTCTTT.